Below, one T cell receptor beta chain is given with its context. One end of the junction fails to match germline, which may point to a read error. The record originates from a study of blood T cells in healthy people across ages. CDR3 length: 14 amino acids. Germline V CDR1 and CDR2: MNHEY, SMNVEV (reference sequence). A sample-barcoded 5' primer and a J-beta primer mix were used in a second PCR of roughly 6 to 11 cycles. TCRdb reprocessed the 5' RACE reads with MiXCR, giving one entry per CDR3 protein. The profile shows 1.5 million to 2 million distinct CDR3 sequences, roughly 32% of them singletons.

The chain has TRBV27 and TRBJ2-1; D perhaps matches TRBD1 (5 bases). The clonotype originates from a woman younger than 45 in good health. The sequenced material came from blood. This chain's CDR3 is CVSSLQVSYNEQFF. The CDR3 DNA reads TGTGTCAGCAGTTTACAGGTTTCCTACAATGAGCAGTTCTTC.